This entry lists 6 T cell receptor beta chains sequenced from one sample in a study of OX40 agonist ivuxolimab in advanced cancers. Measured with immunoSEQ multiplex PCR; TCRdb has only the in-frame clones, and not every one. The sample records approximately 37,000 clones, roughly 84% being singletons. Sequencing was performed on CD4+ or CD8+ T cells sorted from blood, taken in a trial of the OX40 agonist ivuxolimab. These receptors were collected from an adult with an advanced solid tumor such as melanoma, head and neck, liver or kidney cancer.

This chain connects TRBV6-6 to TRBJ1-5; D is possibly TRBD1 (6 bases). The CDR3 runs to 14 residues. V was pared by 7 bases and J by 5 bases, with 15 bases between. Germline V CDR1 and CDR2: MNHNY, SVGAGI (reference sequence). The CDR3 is CASKDSGEHQPQHF. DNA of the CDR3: TGTGCCAGCAAAGACTCAGGGGAGCATCAGCCCCAGCATTTT.

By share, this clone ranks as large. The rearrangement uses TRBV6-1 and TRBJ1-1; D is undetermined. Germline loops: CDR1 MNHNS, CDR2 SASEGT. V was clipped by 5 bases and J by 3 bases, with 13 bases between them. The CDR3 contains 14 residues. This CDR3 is CASSRGLQDTEAFF. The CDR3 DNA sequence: TGTGCCAGCAGTCGGGGATTGCAGGACACTGAAGCTTTCTTT.

The CDR3 coding sequence is TGTGCCAGTAGTATAGGCGGGGTTGACTATGGCTACACCTTC. Amino acids: CASSIGGVDYGYTF. This chain connects TRBV19 to TRBJ1-2; no clear D. Germline CDR1 reads LNHDA; CDR2 reads SQIVND (reference sequence). CDR3 length: 14 residues. V lost 1 base, J lost 3 bases, and 9 bases lay in between.

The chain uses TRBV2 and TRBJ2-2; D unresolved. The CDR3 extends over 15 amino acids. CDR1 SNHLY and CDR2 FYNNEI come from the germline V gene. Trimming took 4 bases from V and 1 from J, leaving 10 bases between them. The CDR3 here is CASSVKDRNTGELFF. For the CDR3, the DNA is TGTGCCAGCAGTGTGAAGGATCGGAACACCGGGGAGCTGTTTTTT.

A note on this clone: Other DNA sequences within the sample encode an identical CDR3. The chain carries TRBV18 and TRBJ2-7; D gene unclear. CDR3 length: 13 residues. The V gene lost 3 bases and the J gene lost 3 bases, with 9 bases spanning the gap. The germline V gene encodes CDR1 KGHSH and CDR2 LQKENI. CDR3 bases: TGTGCCAGCTCACCCTACCTCGGCTACGAGCAGTACTTC. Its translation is CASSPYLGYEQYF.

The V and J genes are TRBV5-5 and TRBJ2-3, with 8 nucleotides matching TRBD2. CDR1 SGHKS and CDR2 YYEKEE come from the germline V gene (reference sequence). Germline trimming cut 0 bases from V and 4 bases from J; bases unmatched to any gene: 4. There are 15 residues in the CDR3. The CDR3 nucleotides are TGTGCCAGCAGCTTGGACCCGGGAGGGTCAGATACGCAGTATTTT. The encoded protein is CASSLDPGGSDTQYF.